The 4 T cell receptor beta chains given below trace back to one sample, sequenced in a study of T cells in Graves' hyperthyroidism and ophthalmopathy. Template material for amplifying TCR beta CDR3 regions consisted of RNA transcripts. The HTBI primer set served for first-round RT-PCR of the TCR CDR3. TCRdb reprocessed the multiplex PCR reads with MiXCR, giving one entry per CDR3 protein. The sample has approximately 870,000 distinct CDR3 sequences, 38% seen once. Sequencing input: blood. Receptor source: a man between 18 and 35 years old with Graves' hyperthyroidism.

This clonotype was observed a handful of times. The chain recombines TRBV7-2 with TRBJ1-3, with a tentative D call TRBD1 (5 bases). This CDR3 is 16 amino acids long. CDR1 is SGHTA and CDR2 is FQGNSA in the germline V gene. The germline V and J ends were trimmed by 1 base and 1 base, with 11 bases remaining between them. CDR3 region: CASSLGGGGSGNTIYF. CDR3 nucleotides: TGTGCCAGCAGCTTAGGGGGGGGGGGATCTGGAAACACCATATATTTT.

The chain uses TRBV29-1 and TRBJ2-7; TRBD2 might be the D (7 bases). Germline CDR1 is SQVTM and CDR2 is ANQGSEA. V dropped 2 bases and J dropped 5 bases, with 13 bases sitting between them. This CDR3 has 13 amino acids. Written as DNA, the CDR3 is TGCAGCGTTGAAATCGGGGGGCTCAACGAGCAGTACTTC. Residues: CSVEIGGLNEQYF.

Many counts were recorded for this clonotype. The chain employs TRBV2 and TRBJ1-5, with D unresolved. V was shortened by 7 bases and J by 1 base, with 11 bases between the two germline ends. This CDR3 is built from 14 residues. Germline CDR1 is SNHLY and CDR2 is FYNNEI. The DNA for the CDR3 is TGTGCCAGCACCCTAATTGACAGCAATCAGCCCCAGCATTTT. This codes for CASTLIDSNQPQHF.

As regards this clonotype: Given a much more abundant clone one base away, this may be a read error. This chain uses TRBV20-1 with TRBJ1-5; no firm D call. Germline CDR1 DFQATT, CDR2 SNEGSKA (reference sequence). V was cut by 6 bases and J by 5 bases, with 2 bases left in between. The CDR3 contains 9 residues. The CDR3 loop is CSADQPQHF. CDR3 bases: TGCAGTGCAGATCAGCCCCAGCATTTT.